The sequence of this TCR beta chain was determined in a study of blood T cell repertoires in COVID-19. Across the whole study: From the United States, Italy and Spain came samples of acute and convalescent COVID-19. Sources were T cells, B-cell-depleted T cells, or PBMCs; the material itself was cDNA or gDNA.

In the original analysis: From reference gene primer amplification, estimates of nucleated cell counts were derived. The table came from immunoSEQ multiplex PCR; TCRdb's copy has only in-frame clones and leaves some out. V and J calls and clone size are copied from that table; D and trimming were computed from the DNA. The table lists 150,000 to 200,000 clones, about 85% of them singletons. Seattle participants joined during active infection and were tracked over time. This CDR3 spans 15 amino acids. Germline CDR1 is SGHRS and CDR2 is YFSETQ. V lost 9 bases to trimming and J lost 7 bases; unmatched junction nucleotides: 10.

Sample: peripheral blood. The chain couples TRBV5-1 to TRBJ2-1; 13 bases agree with TRBD2. The sequence was collected from a woman in her seventies with COVID-19, enrolled during active disease. CDR3 DNA sequence: TGCGCCACTAGACTAGCGGGAGGTGGGAGAAATGAGCAGTTCTTC. It codes for CATRLAGGGRNEQFF.